Following are 30 T cell receptor beta chains from one sample sequenced in a study of T cells in localized non-small cell lung cancer (dated by TCRdb to 2019 to 2021). Libraries were built with the immunoSEQ multiplex PCR assay. In TCRdb, the immuneACCESS table is reduced to in-frame sequences with V and J assigned. These tables do not hold every clone; where another copy was compared, an unresolved V gene accounts for under half, and the others remain unexplained. The sample profile shows about 78,000 clones; approximately 84% of them were found once. The leading ten clones occupy under 3.5% of the sample. The source material was peripheral blood, sampled before any cancer treatment. The origin of the receptors is a man between 35 and 75 years old with stage I lung adenocarcinoma.

V is TRBV6-5 and J is TRBJ2-3, with 9 nucleotides matching TRBD1. CDR3 length equals 16 residues. The V and J ends lost 1 base and 6 bases, in that order; junction bases with no gene match: 8. From germline, CDR1 is MNHEY and CDR2 SVGAGI. CDR3 coding DNA: TGTGCCAGCAGTTACTTTGGGGACAGGGACGGGGATACGCAGTATTTT. Its protein is CASSYFGDRDGDTQYF.

V and J are TRBV19 and TRBJ1-5, with D unresolved. The ends were cut back, 5 bases at V and 2 bases at J, with 10 bases in the middle. Germline V gives CDR1 LNHDA, CDR2 SQIVND (reference sequence). This CDR3 region has 14 residues. DNA for the CDR3: TGTGCCAGTAGTCCCGGGCCTCGCAATCAGCCCCAGCATTTT. This sequence encodes CASSPGPRNQPQHF.

The rearrangement joins TRBV18 to TRBJ2-7; D tentatively reads TRBD1 or TRBD2 (5 bases each). V was trimmed by 2 bases and J by 5 bases, leaving 28 bases between them. Germline CDR1 reads KGHSH; CDR2 reads LQKENI. This CDR3 spans 19 amino acids. CDR3 loop: CASSPNPGPPSTTRDEQYF. The CDR3 nucleotides read TGTGCCAGCTCACCAAATCCGGGGCCACCTTCTACAACTCGGGACGAGCAGTACTTC.

J is TRBJ1-2 and V is TRBV11-2, with D hard to call. The CDR3 extends over 14 amino acids. Between the trimmed V and J ends, which lost 5 bases and 2 bases, there was a span of 12 bases. The germline V gene has CDR1 SGHAT and CDR2 FQNNGV. The CDR3: CASSPWTVNYGYTF. The CDR3 region has the DNA TGTGCCAGCAGCCCTTGGACGGTGAACTATGGCTACACCTTC.

This sequence joins TRBV6-1 and TRBJ1-2; 7 bases map to TRBD1. This CDR3 spans 13 amino acids. Trimming removed 5 bases from V and 6 bases from J; junction bases left unmatched: 6. Germline values: CDR1 MNHNS, CDR2 SASEGT. CDR3 protein: CASSFDRVNGYTF. Here the CDR3 DNA reads TGTGCCAGCAGTTTCGACAGGGTAAATGGCTACACCTTC.

The chain has TRBV5-1 and TRBJ2-7; D is uncertain. The germline V and J ends were trimmed by 1 base and 0 bases, with 11 bases remaining between them. Germline values: CDR1 SGHRS, CDR2 YFSETQ. CDR3 length: 15 residues. CDR3 sequence: CASSLSTLTSYEQYF. In nucleotides, the CDR3 is TGCGCCAGCAGCTTGTCGACACTCACCTCCTACGAGCAGTACTTC.

This CDR3 reads CASSPGGKDIGELFF. The CDR3 DNA reads as TGTGCCAGCAGTCCCGGGGGCAAGGATATCGGGGAGCTGTTTTTT. This rearrangement joins TRBV28 to TRBJ2-2, with D possibly called TRBD1 or TRBD2 (6 bases each). Germline CDR1 is MDHEN and CDR2 is SYDVKM. The CDR3 extends over 15 amino acids. V was pared by 5 bases and J by 7 bases, with 17 bases between. The variable domain in full, with the rest retrieved from reference TRBV28 and TRBJ2-2, is DVKVTQSSRYLVKRTGEKVFLECVQDMDHENMFWYRQDPGLGLRLIYFSYDVKMKEKGDIPEGYSVSREKKERFSLILESASTNQTSMYLCASSPGGKDIGELFFGEGSRLTVL.

This rearrangement joins TRBV5-1 to TRBJ2-3; maybe TRBD1 (6 bases). V lost 3 bases and J lost 2, with 13 bases in between. CDR3 length equals 15 residues. CDR1 SGHRS and CDR2 YFSETQ come from the germline V gene. The CDR3 sequence: CASSSRTDSTDTQYF. CDR3 bases: TGCGCCAGCAGCTCAAGGACAGACTCCACAGATACGCAGTATTTT. Together with reference TRBV5-1 and TRBJ2-3, the CDR3 gives the full variable domain: KAGVTQTPRYLIKTRGQQVTLSCSPISGHRSVSWYQQTPGQGLQFLFEYFSETQRNKGNFPGRFSGRQFSNSRSEMNVSTLELGDSALYLCASSSRTDSTDTQYFGPGTRLTVL.

This rearrangement joins TRBV6-6 to TRBJ1-2; 9 positions match TRBD1. Germline CDR1 reads MNHNY; CDR2 reads SVGAGI (reference sequence). CDR3 length: 15 residues. V lost 4 bases to trimming and J lost 2 bases; unmatched junction nucleotides: 5. CDR3 DNA sequence: TGTGCCAGCAGTTCCTGGGACAGGGCGAACTATGGCTACACCTTC. Amino acid sequence: CASSSWDRANYGYTF.

The chain joins TRBV28 to TRBJ2-1; D is unclear. The V and J ends lost 6 bases and 4 bases respectively, with 19 bases between them. Looked up from germline, CDR1 is MDHEN and CDR2 is SYDVKM. The CDR3 has 16 amino acids. The CDR3 DNA follows: TGTGCCAGCAGCCGCCGCAGGAGTTTCGCATACAATGAGCAGTTCTTC. This translates into CASSRRRSFAYNEQFF.

The rearrangement links TRBV21-1 to TRBJ1-4. TRBV21-1 is assigned pseudogene status. The length of the CDR3 is 14 residues. The chain's CDR3 is CASSEETTNEKLFF. The CDR3 bases are TGTGCCAGCAGCGAAGAGACAACTAATGAAAAACTGTTTTTT.

The V and J genes are TRBV28 and TRBJ1-5; 7 bases map to TRBD1. Germline lookup yields CDR1 MDHEN and CDR2 SYDVKM. V lost 7 bases to trimming and J lost 5 bases; unmatched junction nucleotides: 5. The CDR3 extends over 13 amino acids. CDR3 coding DNA: TGTGCCAGCAACGACAGGGCGGATCAGCCCCAGCATTTT. Protein product: CASNDRADQPQHF.

This sequence joins TRBV5-4 and TRBJ2-7; D remains ambiguous. Trimming left V 0 bases short and J 0 bases short, with 10 bases between. The CDR3 extends over 15 amino acids. CDR1 and CDR2 from the germline V gene are SGHNT and YYREEE (reference sequence). CDR3 amino acids: CASSLGHAISYEQYF. CDR3 DNA sequence: TGTGCCAGCAGCTTGGGTCACGCGATCTCCTACGAGCAGTACTTC. Supplemented by reference TRBV5-4 and TRBJ2-7, the full variable domain reads ETGVTQSPTHLIKTRGQQVTLRCSSQSGHNTVSWYQQALGQGPQFIFQYYREEENGRGNFPPRFSGLQFPNYSSELNVNALELDDSALYLCASSLGHAISYEQYFGPGTRLTVT.

This rearrangement joins TRBV19 to TRBJ1-4; D is possibly TRBD1 (6 bases). Trimming pared 5 bases from V and 7 bases from J, leaving 14 bases between. Per germline, CDR1 LNHDA and CDR2 SQIVND (reference sequence). The CDR3 is made up of 14 amino acids. The CDR3 DNA sequence: TGTGCCAGTAGTCTTGGGGACAAGGTTGAAAAACTGTTTTTT. This sequence encodes CASSLGDKVEKLFF.

This clone was seen only once. V is TRBV6-6 and J is TRBJ2-7; 10 nucleotides agree with TRBD2. The length of the CDR3 is 15 residues. V shed 6 bases and J 7 bases; nucleotides not matched to a gene: 12. The V gene's germline CDR1 is MNHNY and CDR2 SVGAGI (reference sequence). The CDR3 sequence: CASSPISGRAEEQYF. In DNA form, the CDR3 reads TGTGCCAGCAGCCCCATAAGCGGGAGGGCTGAAGAGCAGTACTTC.

The chain joins TRBV6-5 to TRBJ2-1, with a tentative D call TRBD1 (6 bases). The CDR3 loop spans 15 amino acids. Germline V lookup: CDR1 MNHEY, CDR2 SVGAGI. V was pared by 0 bases and J by 3 bases, with 9 bases between. Written as DNA, the CDR3 is TGTGCCAGCAGTTACTCGGGGGCGAGCTACAATGAGCAGTTCTTC. It yields the protein CASSYSGASYNEQFF.

About this clone itself: One end of the junction does not line up with germline, which may come from a read error. This sequence joins TRBV15 and TRBJ1-2; D is unclear. The CDR3 covers 12 residues. Germline loops: CDR1 LNHNV, CDR2 YYDKDF (reference sequence). This chain's CDR3 is CATSETKYGYTF. CDR3 coding DNA: TGTGCCACCTCAGAGACTAAATATGGCTACACCTTC.

This chain joins TRBV5-4 and TRBJ1-4; no clear D gene. This CDR3 region has 17 residues. CDR1 SGHNT and CDR2 YYREEE come from the germline V gene (reference sequence). V was trimmed by 0 bases and J by 7 bases, leaving 19 bases between them. The CDR3 coding sequence is TGTGCCAGCAGCTTGGGGATCCGAGGCAAGCTCTCTGAAAAACTGTTTTTT. This gives the protein CASSLGIRGKLSEKLFF.

The chain combines TRBV4-1 with TRBJ2-5; D ambiguous. CDR3 length: 15 residues. The V end was cut by 1 base, the J end by 5 bases, with 14 bases between. CDR1 and CDR2 (germline): MGHRA, YSYEKL. CDR3 DNA: TGCGCCAGCAGCCAAGGGACGGTCGCCGGGGAGACCCAGTACTTC. It is translated as CASSQGTVAGETQYF.

V is TRBV28 and J is TRBJ2-2, with 7 nucleotides matching TRBD1. J lost 4 bases, V lost 7 bases, and 6 bases had no gene match. This CDR3 contains 14 residues. In germline, CDR1 is MDHEN, CDR2 SYDVKM. CDR3 region: CASTSGQPTGELFF. CDR3 coding DNA: TGTGCCAGCACCTCGGGACAGCCCACCGGGGAGCTGTTTTTT.

CDR3 protein: CASRKRDTDTQYF. CDR3 DNA: TGTGCCAGCAGAAAGAGGGACACAGATACGCAGTATTTT. This chain uses TRBV6-5 with TRBJ2-3, with D perhaps TRBD2 (5 bases). Germline CDR1 MNHEY, CDR2 SVGAGI. CDR3 size: 13 residues. Trimming took 6 bases from V and 2 from J, leaving 9 bases between them.

This sequence joins TRBV5-1 and TRBJ2-7; 9 nucleotides agree with TRBD1. Germline trimming cut 3 bases from V and 9 bases from J; bases unmatched to any gene: 13. Germline loops: CDR1 SGHRS, CDR2 YFSETQ. The length of the CDR3 is 15 residues. The CDR3 region is CASSSGTGNPLVQYF. The CDR3 DNA reads TGCGCCAGCAGCTCTGGGACAGGGAACCCCCTGGTGCAGTACTTC. Variable domain in full (rest from reference TRBV5-1 and TRBJ2-7): KAGVTQTPRYLIKTRGQQVTLSCSPISGHRSVSWYQQTPGQGLQFLFEYFSETQRNKGNFPGRFSGRQFSNSRSEMNVSTLELGDSALYLCASSSGTGNPLVQYFGPGTRLTVT.

The chain combines TRBV9 with TRBJ2-2; no firm D call. This CDR3 is 16 amino acids long. Trimming stripped 2 bases from V and 3 bases from J, with 14 bases between. From germline, CDR1 is SGDLS and CDR2 YYNGEE. The CDR3 DNA follows: TGTGCCAGCAGCGTCGCTACGCCGGTGGACACCGGGGAGCTGTTTTTT. Translation: CASSVATPVDTGELFF.

This clone appeared once. The chain links TRBV7-9 to TRBJ2-5; 8 nucleotides agree with TRBD2. After removal of 7 bases from V and 4 bases from J, the junction contained 14 bases not matched to a gene. Germline V gene sequence: CDR1 SEHNR, CDR2 FQNEAQ (reference sequence). The CDR3 has 16 residues. CDR3 sequence reads: CASTERGAGGRETQYF. The CDR3 region has the DNA TGTGCCAGCACTGAAAGAGGGGCGGGGGGCAGAGAGACCCAGTACTTC.

V gene TRBV19 combines with J gene TRBJ2-1, with TRBD1 identical over 10 bases. In germline, CDR1 is LNHDA, CDR2 SQIVND (reference sequence). With V trimmed by 5 bases and J by 6 bases, 7 bases remained unmatched. The CDR3 is 15 amino acids. The CDR3, as DNA: TGTGCCAGTAGTTCGGACAGGGGGGTACGCAATGAGCAGTTCTTC. Protein product: CASSSDRGVRNEQFF.

This clone has a single count. The chain recombines TRBV7-9 with TRBJ1-1, with unresolved D. This CDR3 is built from 12 residues. Trimming shortened V by 3 bases and J by 3 bases, and 5 bases separated the two germline ends. The germline V gene has CDR1 SEHNR and CDR2 FQNEAQ (reference sequence). The CDR3 spells CASSFGHTEAFF. In nucleotides, the CDR3 is TGTGCCAGCAGCTTCGGCCACACTGAAGCTTTCTTT.

The chain recombines TRBV7-2 with TRBJ2-1, with D possibly TRBD1 on 5 matching bases. In germline, CDR1 is SGHTA, CDR2 FQGNSA. CDR3 length equals 15 residues. Trimming cost V 5 bases and J 6 bases, with 17 bases left between them. Here the CDR3 DNA reads TGTGCCAGCAGCCCCCAGCCAGGGTGGGGCAATGAGCAGTTCTTC. Translated, it gives CASSPQPGWGNEQFF.

V is TRBV7-3 and J is TRBJ2-2, with TRBD2 identical over 14 bases. The V gene end was trimmed by 3 bases and the J gene end by 3 bases; junction bases not matched to a gene: 12. CDR1 is SGHTA, CDR2 FQGTGA, per germline. The CDR3 totals 20 residues. The CDR3 is CASSFSGTSGSAMDTGELFF. In DNA, the CDR3 is TGTGCCAGCAGCTTCTCCGGGACTAGCGGGAGCGCGATGGACACCGGGGAGCTGTTTTTT.

This clone was observed once. This CDR3 reads CASSKGQGSYEQYF. Written as DNA, the CDR3 is TGTGCCAGCAGTAAAGGACAGGGTTCCTACGAGCAGTACTTC. The genes are TRBV27 and TRBJ2-7, with 8 nucleotides matching TRBD1. The junction had 4 bases not matched to a gene; V was cut back by 5 bases and J by 1 base. There are 14 residues in the CDR3. Per the germline V gene, CDR1 is MNHEY and CDR2 is SMNVEV (reference sequence).

V gene TRBV27 combines with J gene TRBJ1-2, with D maybe TRBD1 (5 bases). V was pared by 2 bases and J by 4 bases, with 11 bases between. The length of the CDR3 is 14 residues. Germline-derived CDR1 and CDR2 are MNHEY and SMNVEV (reference sequence). The DNA of the CDR3 is TGTGCCAGCAGTTTAGCGCAGGGACTCTATGGCTACACCTTC. Translating gives CASSLAQGLYGYTF.